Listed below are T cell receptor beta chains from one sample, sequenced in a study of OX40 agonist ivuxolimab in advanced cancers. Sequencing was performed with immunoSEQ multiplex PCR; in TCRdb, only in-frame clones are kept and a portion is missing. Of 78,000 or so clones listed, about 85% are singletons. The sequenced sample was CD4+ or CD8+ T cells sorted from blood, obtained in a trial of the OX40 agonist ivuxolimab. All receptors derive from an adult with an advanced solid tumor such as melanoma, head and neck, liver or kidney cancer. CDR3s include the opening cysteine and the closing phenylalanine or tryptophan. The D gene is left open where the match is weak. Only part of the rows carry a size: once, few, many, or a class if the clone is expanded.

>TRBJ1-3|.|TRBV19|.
CASSISSRSGNTIYF
TGTGCCAGTAGTATTTCGAGTAGGTCTGGAAACACCATATATTTT
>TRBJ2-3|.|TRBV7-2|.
CASSYARTDTQYF
TGTGCCAGCAGCTACGCACGCACAGATACGCAGTATTTT
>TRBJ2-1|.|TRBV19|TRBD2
CASSRTSGRAARSYNEQFF
TGTGCCAGTAGTAGGACTAGCGGGAGGGCCGCCCGCTCCTACAATGAGCAGTTCTTC
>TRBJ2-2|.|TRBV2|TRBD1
CATRQGLGGELFF
TGTGCCACTCGACAGGGGTTGGGCGGGGAGCTGTTTTTT
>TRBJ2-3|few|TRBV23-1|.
CASSQSVPHRADTQYF
TGCGCCAGCAGTCAATCGGTCCCCCACAGGGCCGATACGCAGTATTTT
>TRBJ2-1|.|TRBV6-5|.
CASSYYRDRAYNEQFF
TGTGCCAGCAGTTACTATCGAGACCGAGCCTACAATGAGCAGTTCTTC
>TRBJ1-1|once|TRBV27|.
CASSLLAGKTEAFF
TGTGCCAGCAGTTTATTGGCAGGGAAGACTGAAGCTTTCTTT
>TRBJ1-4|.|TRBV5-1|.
CASSLEWREGKLFF
TGCGCCAGCAGCTTGGAGTGGCGGGAAGGAAAACTGTTTTTT
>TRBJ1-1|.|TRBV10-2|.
CASSDLLEAFF
TGCGCCAGCAGTGACCTACTAGAAGCTTTCTTT
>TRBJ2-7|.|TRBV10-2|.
CASSEGLGVYHEQYF
TGCGCCAGCAGTGAAGGACTGGGGGTTTACCACGAGCAGTACTTC
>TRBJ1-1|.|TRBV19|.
CASKSDSRIEAFF
TGTGCCAGCAAATCGGACAGCCGGATTGAAGCTTTCTTT
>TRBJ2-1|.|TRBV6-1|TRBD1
CASTRTGGWENEQFF
TGTGCCAGCACCCGGACAGGGGGCTGGGAGAATGAGCAGTTCTTC
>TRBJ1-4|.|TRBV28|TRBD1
CASSLGQGAVEKLFF
TGTGCCAGCAGTTTAGGGCAGGGGGCGGTTGAAAAACTGTTTTTT
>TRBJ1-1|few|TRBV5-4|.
CASTQSVNRTMNTEAFF
TGTGCCAGCACCCAAAGCGTCAACAGGACTATGAACACTGAAGCTTTCTTT
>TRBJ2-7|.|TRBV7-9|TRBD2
CASSLAGTSGRVQYF
TGTGCCAGCAGCTTAGCCGGGACTAGCGGGAGGGTGCAGTACTTC
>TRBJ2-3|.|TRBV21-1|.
CASSKAHRPSAGRAGTDTQYF
TGTGCCAGCAGCAAAGCGCACAGACCTAGTGCGGGAAGAGCGGGCACAGATACGCAGTATTTT
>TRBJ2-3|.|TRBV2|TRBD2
CASSELGVAGTTDTQYF
TGTGCCAGCAGTGAATTGGGGGTAGCGGGAACCACAGATACGCAGTATTTT
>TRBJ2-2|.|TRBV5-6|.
CASSLELTGFPANTGELFF
TGTGCCAGCAGCTTGGAACTTACAGGATTCCCCGCGAACACCGGGGAGCTGTTTTTT
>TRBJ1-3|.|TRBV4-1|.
CASSQDWDGTGNTIYF
TGCGCCAGCAGCCAAGATTGGGACGGGACTGGAAACACCATATATTTT
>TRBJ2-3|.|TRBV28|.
CASSSPGYRTDTQYF
TGTGCCAGCAGTTCCCCAGGGTATCGCACAGATACGCAGTATTTT
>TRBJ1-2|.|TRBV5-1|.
CASSLAGTPVYGYTF
TGCGCCAGCAGCTTGGCCGGGACCCCAGTCTATGGCTACACCTTC
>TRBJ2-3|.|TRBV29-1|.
CSVEGRGAGGTDTQYF
TGCAGCGTTGAGGGGAGGGGCGCAGGGGGCACAGATACGCAGTATTTT
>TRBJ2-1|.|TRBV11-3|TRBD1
CASSRTGYEQFF
TGTGCCAGCAGCCGGACAGGGTATGAGCAGTTCTTC
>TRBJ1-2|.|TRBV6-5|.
CAAKDSLYGYTF
TGTGCCGCCAAGGACAGTCTCTATGGCTACACCTTC
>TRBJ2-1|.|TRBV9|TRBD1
CASSVGQVVNEQFF
TGTGCCAGCAGCGTGGGACAGGTGGTCAATGAGCAGTTCTTC
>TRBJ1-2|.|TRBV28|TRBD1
CASSFPSGQGPYGYTF
TGTGCCAGCAGTTTCCCTTCCGGACAGGGACCATATGGCTACACCTTC
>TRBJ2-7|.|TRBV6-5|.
CASSYSHLGTYEQYF
TGTGCCAGCAGTTACTCTCATCTCGGAACCTACGAGCAGTACTTC
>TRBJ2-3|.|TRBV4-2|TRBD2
CASSQDPLASGTTDTQYF
TGTGCCAGCAGCCAAGATCCGTTGGCTAGCGGGACTACAGATACGCAGTATTTT
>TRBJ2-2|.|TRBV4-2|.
CASSQDLGRDTGELFF
TGTGCCAGCAGCCAAGATCTCGGGAGAGATACCGGGGAGCTGTTTTTT
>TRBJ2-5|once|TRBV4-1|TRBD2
CASSQNLAGEGETQYF
TGCGCCAGCAGCCAAAACCTAGCGGGAGAGGGAGAGACCCAGTACTTC
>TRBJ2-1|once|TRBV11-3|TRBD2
CASSLEAGGAEFF
TGTGCCAGCAGCTTAGAGGCGGGAGGAGCTGAGTTCTTC
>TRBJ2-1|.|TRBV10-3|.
CAISESPGRSYNEQFF
TGTGCCATCAGTGAGTCCCCGGGACGGTCCTACAATGAGCAGTTCTTC
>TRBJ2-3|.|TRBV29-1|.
CSVQRRAGSTDTQYF
TGCAGCGTGCAGCGTCGGGCGGGGAGCACAGATACGCAGTATTTT